This T cell receptor (beta chain) was captured in a study of molecular identifiers for immune sequencing clone quantification. Broader study findings: For effector cells, clones above 20 RNA copies held over 99% of molecules; for naive cells, under 1%.

CD8+CD4-CCR7+CD45RA+ sorting gave the naive CD8 T cells. The CDR3 has 14 residues. V was pared by 4 bases and J by 1 base, with 10 bases between. Germline CDR1 is SQVTM and CDR2 is ANQGSEA. TCR libraries were built in bulk with a published protocol and specific TCR primers. TCRdb independently ran MiXCR on the PCR reads; one entry per CDR3 protein. Counted here are around 320,000 distinct CDR3 sequences, roughly a quarter occurring once; the ten biggest clones make up around 0.74%. Regarding this clonotype: What it recognizes is unknown.

This TCR derives from a human donor in good health. Some libraries in this study had Jurkat cell RNA spiked in. Source material: naive CD8+ T cells from blood, with Jurkat cell RNA spiked in. Subset: FACS-sorted CD8+CD4-CCR7+CD45RA+ naive T cells. V gene TRBV29-1 combines with J gene TRBJ2-2; possibly TRBD1 for D (6 bases). The CDR3 sequence is CSVGTELNTGELFF. The CDR3 DNA reads as TGCAGCGTTGGGACAGAATTGAACACCGGGGAGCTGTTTTTT.